The 25 T cell receptor beta chains listed next were all sequenced from one sample in a study of T-cell memory formation after mild COVID-19. TCRdb ran MiXCR on the 5' RACE reads and lists one entry per CDR3 protein. The data contain about 110,000 distinct CDR3 sequences, 13% to 15% of them singletons. Sequencing was performed on PBMCs or a T cell subset sorted from them (not recorded which). The receptors here all came from a man aged 18 to 30 who had mild COVID-19 (a few samples of this study predate the infection). Cell type and time point are not known.

This clonotype has only a few counts. V and J are TRBV5-1 and TRBJ1-1; 10 bases fit TRBD1. CDR3 length equals 15 residues. With 3 bases clipped from V and 4 bases from J, the junction kept 6 bases outside the gene matches. The germline V gene encodes CDR1 SGHRS and CDR2 YFSETQ. The CDR3 loop is CASSSRQGAGTEAFF. Written as DNA, the CDR3 is TGCGCCAGCAGCTCCCGACAGGGGGCCGGCACTGAAGCTTTCTTT.

The chain recombines TRBV30 with TRBJ2-3, with D possibly TRBD1 on 6 matching bases. Germline V gene data show CDR1 as GTSNPN and CDR2 as SVGIG (reference sequence). The CDR3 totals 11 residues. V gave up 8 bases and J gave up 9 bases, with 15 bases separating them. The DNA for the CDR3 is TGTGCCGGGGACACCCGGCGGACGCAGTATTTT. It specifies CAGDTRRTQYF.

This clonotype has ten or more counts. V usage is TRBV11-2 and J usage is TRBJ2-3; D possibly corresponds to TRBD2 (6 bases). The CDR3 has 15 amino acids. The V end lost 3 bases, the J end lost 2 bases, and 12 bases lay between the germline ends. CDR1 and CDR2 from the germline V gene are SGHAT and FQNNGV. The CDR3 protein is CASSFRGRITDTQYF. The CDR3 DNA is TGTGCCAGCAGCTTTCGGGGGAGGATCACAGATACGCAGTATTTT.

The chain recombines TRBV9 with TRBJ1-1; TRBD1 might be the D (6 bases). This CDR3 has 15 residues. Trimming cost V 4 bases and J 5 bases, with 18 bases left between them. From germline, CDR1 is SGDLS and CDR2 YYNGEE. The CDR3 loop is CASSPTRGGVTEAFF. CDR3 sequence (DNA): TGTGCCAGCAGCCCGACAAGGGGGGGGGTAACTGAAGCTTTCTTT.

For the CDR3, the DNA is TGTGCCAGCAGTGAGAGCGGGCCTACAGATACGCAGTATTTT. Protein product: CASSESGPTDTQYF. The V gene is TRBV6-4, the J gene TRBJ2-3; TRBD2 might be the D (6 bases). The germline gives CDR1 MRHNA, CDR2 SNTAGT. This CDR3 has 14 amino acids. Between the trimmed V and J ends, which lost 3 bases and 3 bases, there was a span of 10 bases.

This chain connects TRBV6-5 to TRBJ2-3; D uncertain. Trimming removed 0 bases at V and 0 bases at J, with 10 bases between. Germline V gene data show CDR1 as MNHEY and CDR2 as SVGAGI. This CDR3 is 16 amino acids long. The CDR3 protein is CASSYSAGRSTDTQYF. The CDR3 region has the DNA TGTGCCAGCAGTTACTCGGCAGGTCGCAGCACAGATACGCAGTATTTT.

This chain uses TRBV6-2 or TRBV6-3 with TRBJ2-1; 11 bases map to TRBD2. V trimming: 2 bases; J trimming: 8 bases; junction bases outside the gene matches: 8. Germline V lookup: CDR1 MNHEY, CDR2 SVGEGT. CDR3 length: 16 amino acids. For the CDR3, the DNA is TGTGCCAGCAGTTACGTAGCGGGGGGGATGGAAGATGAGCAGTTCTTC. Its translation is CASSYVAGGMEDEQFF.

Of note for this clonotype: At one boundary the junction diverges from the germline segment, which might be a read error. This sequence joins TRBV6-5 and TRBJ1-2, with D perhaps TRBD1 (5 bases). Germline assignment: CDR1 MNHEY and CDR2 SVGAGI. This CDR3 spans 13 amino acids. CDR3 coding DNA: TGTGACAGCAGCCCCGGGACCATCTATGGCTACACCTTC. This encodes CDSSPGTIYGYTF.

This sequence joins TRBV11-2 and TRBJ2-3, with unresolved D. CDR3 size: 14 residues. CDR1 is SGHAT and CDR2 is FQNNGV in the germline V gene. The V and J ends lost 4 bases and 5 bases respectively, with 13 bases between them. CDR3 sequence reads: CASSWVRGGDTQYF. The CDR3 nucleotides read TGTGCCAGCAGCTGGGTCAGAGGTGGAGATACGCAGTATTTT.

There are a few counts of this clonotype. The V call is TRBV6-2 or TRBV6-3, the J call TRBJ1-1; D remains ambiguous. The germline V gene has CDR1 MNHEY and CDR2 SVGEGT. The ends were cut back, 2 bases at V and 8 bases at J, with 6 bases in the middle. The CDR3 length is 11 residues. The DNA of the CDR3 is TGTGCCAGCAGTTACAGAGGCGAAGCTTTCTTT. Amino acids: CASSYRGEAFF.

This clonotype was found many times. The chain combines TRBV5-1 with TRBJ2-7; 10 nucleotides agree with TRBD1. V lost 4 bases, J lost 3 bases, and 4 bases stayed unmatched. The germline gives CDR1 SGHRS, CDR2 YFSETQ. The CDR3 totals 14 residues. The CDR3 nucleotides read TGCGCCAGCAGCCCCGGGACAGGGGTCTACGAGCAGTACTTC. Its protein is CASSPGTGVYEQYF.

With regard to this clonotype: One end of the junction fails to match germline, which may point to a read error. J is TRBJ2-7 and V is TRBV7-9; no clear D gene. The CDR3 runs to 12 residues. Germline assignment: CDR1 SEHNR and CDR2 FQNEAQ (reference sequence). CDR3 protein: CAISPRPYEQYF. The CDR3 DNA sequence: TGTGCCATCAGCCCCCGGCCATACGAGCAGTACTTC.

This CDR3 is CAWSHSLDNEQFF. CDR3 coding DNA: TGTGCCTGGAGCCACAGTCTCGACAATGAGCAGTTCTTC. The V gene is TRBV30, the J gene TRBJ2-1; D ambiguous. The CDR3 sequence is 13 residues long. The germline V gene has CDR1 GTSNPN and CDR2 SVGIG (reference sequence). V lost 3 bases and J 5 bases, leaving 11 bases between the germline ends.

This clonotype appeared a few times. The chain has TRBV7-2 and TRBJ2-5; D is unclear. The CDR3 runs to 14 residues. Trimming cost V 6 bases and J 4 bases, with 15 bases left between them. Germline V gene data show CDR1 as SGHTA and CDR2 as FQGNSA. CDR3 protein: CASRSTVRLETQYF. In nucleotides, the CDR3 is TGTGCCAGCAGGTCTACCGTCAGGTTAGAGACCCAGTACTTC.

This clonotype was seen more than once but under ten times. The chain is built from TRBV12-3 or TRBV12-4 and TRBJ2-1, with no clear D. CDR3 length: 15 amino acids. The germline V and J ends were trimmed by 3 bases and 0 bases, with 9 bases remaining between them. The CDR3 loop reads CASSLTLSSYNEQFF. As DNA, the CDR3 is TGTGCCAGCAGTTTGACACTGAGCTCCTACAATGAGCAGTTCTTC.

The rearrangement uses TRBV7-9 and TRBJ1-3, with D possibly TRBD1 on 5 matching bases. This CDR3 is built from 14 residues. Trimming left V 5 bases short and J 5 bases short, with 13 bases between. CDR1 and CDR2 (germline): SEHNR, FQNEAQ (reference sequence). The CDR3 protein is CASSPAGLRNTIYF. For the CDR3, the DNA is TGTGCCAGCAGCCCCGCAGGGTTAAGAAACACCATATATTTT.

This clonotype has more than one count but fewer than ten. The rearrangement joins TRBV11-2 to TRBJ2-5; no reliable D call. Trimming shortened V by 5 bases and J by 0 bases, and 10 bases separated the two germline ends. Germline CDR1 SGHAT, CDR2 FQNNGV. CDR3 length: 14 residues. The CDR3 here is CASSAPRYQETQYF. The CDR3 coding sequence is TGTGCCAGCAGCGCCCCGAGATACCAAGAGACCCAGTACTTC.

This clonotype has ten or more counts. The chain joins TRBV5-1 to TRBJ2-7; TRBD1 agrees at 11 bases. Germline loops: CDR1 SGHRS, CDR2 YFSETQ. Trimming cost V 0 bases and J 4 bases; bases outside gene matches: 9. The CDR3 contains 17 residues. The CDR3 DNA is TGCGCCAGCAGCTTGGGCCGGACAGGGGGCAGATGGTACGAGCAGTACTTC. It codes for CASSLGRTGGRWYEQYF. Variable domain in full (rest from reference TRBV5-1 and TRBJ2-7): KAGVTQTPRYLIKTRGQQVTLSCSPISGHRSVSWYQQTPGQGLQFLFEYFSETQRNKGNFPGRFSGRQFSNSRSEMNVSTLELGDSALYLCASSLGRTGGRWYEQYFGPGTRLTVT.

This clonotype turned up a few times. The chain is built from TRBV6-5 and TRBJ1-1, with D perhaps TRBD1 (6 bases). The V gene's germline CDR1 is MNHEY and CDR2 SVGAGI. Trimming removed 6 bases at V and 5 bases at J, with 13 bases between. This CDR3 spans 13 amino acids. The CDR3 here is CASRQGFGTEAFF. The CDR3 region has the DNA TGTGCCAGCAGACAGGGTTTCGGGACTGAAGCTTTCTTT.

This chain connects TRBV12-3 or TRBV12-4 to TRBJ2-7, with 9 bases identical to TRBD1. V gave up 6 bases and J gave up 6 bases; unmatched junction bases: 3. The CDR3 consists of 12 residues. The CDR3 coding sequence is TGTGCCAGCAGCCGGGGACAGGGCGAGCAGTACTTC. Protein product: CASSRGQGEQYF.

There are many counts of this clonotype. The chain is built from TRBV7-2 and TRBJ2-3, with a tentative D call TRBD2 (5 bases). V dropped 1 base and J dropped 5 bases, with 13 bases sitting between them. CDR1 and CDR2 from the germline V gene are SGHTA and FQGNSA. CDR3 size: 15 residues. The CDR3 sequence: CASSLVSGYGDTQYF. Written as DNA, the CDR3 is TGTGCCAGCAGCTTAGTGTCGGGGTACGGAGATACGCAGTATTTT.

There are a few counts of this clonotype. The genes are TRBV6-1 and TRBJ1-5, with D hard to call. The CDR3 extends over 18 amino acids. The V and J ends lost 2 bases and 4 bases respectively, with 21 bases between them. Germline CDR1 reads MNHNS; CDR2 reads SASEGT. The CDR3 DNA sequence: TGTGCCAGCAGTGAAATGTCTCTGGCGGGATCTTCTAATCAGCCCCAGCATTTT. Translating it yields CASSEMSLAGSSNQPQHF.

The V gene is TRBV12-3 or TRBV12-4, the J gene TRBJ2-7, with D uncertain. CDR3 length equals 13 residues. Trimming removed 2 bases at V and 5 bases at J, with 10 bases between. Here the CDR3 reads CASSLFIVNEQYF. CDR3 nucleotides: TGTGCCAGCAGTTTATTCATAGTGAACGAGCAGTACTTC.

This clonotype was seen a handful of times. V is TRBV4-3 and J is TRBJ1-1; possible D gene TRBD1, 5 bases. Germline loops: CDR1 LGHNA, CDR2 YSLEER. There are 17 residues in the CDR3. V was trimmed by 1 base and J by 1 base, leaving 16 bases between them. The CDR3 bases are TGCGCCAGCAGCCAAGGTCTTTGGGACTGGGAGAACACTGAAGCTTTCTTT. This translates into CASSQGLWDWENTEAFF.

This clonotype showed up just a few times. The chain recombines TRBV28 with TRBJ1-6; no clear D gene. V dropped 8 bases and J dropped 0 bases, with 11 bases sitting between them. The CDR3 length is 15 residues. The germline gives CDR1 MDHEN, CDR2 SYDVKM. The CDR3 sequence: CASLRSSSYNSPLHF. CDR3 bases: TGTGCCAGCTTGAGGTCCAGCTCCTATAATTCACCCCTCCACTTT.